The rows below give T cell receptor beta chains drawn from one sample of a study of T-cell reconstitution after alpha-beta-depleted transplantation in children. TCRdb passed the PCR reads through MiXCR, listing each CDR3 protein once. The sample contains some 200,000 distinct CDR3 sequences, 7.5% to 9.5% of which appear only once. Source: PBMCs, mostly from graft donor cells, taken 360 days after TCRalphabeta/CD19-depleted stem cell transplant. Every receptor here comes from a male patient under 10 years old who had a stem cell transplant for acute myeloid leukemia, so the T cells may come from the graft donor. The CDR3 runs from the conserved cysteine through the conserved F or W. D genes are given only for firm matches. Where a row states a size, it is once, few, many or the class of an expanded clone; other rows omit it.

J gene: TRBJ2-1
D gene: TRBD2
CDR3 length: 14
V gene: TRBV9
clone size: many
CDR3 DNA: TGTGCCAGCAGCTTCAGCGGGGTGTTGGATGAGCAGTTCTTC
CDR3 protein: CASSFSGVLDEQFF

J gene: TRBJ1-1
D gene: TRBD1
CDR3 length: 14
V gene: TRBV12-3/TRBV12-4
clone size: many
CDR3 DNA: TGTGCCAGCACCCCGACAGGGACAGTACATGAAGCTTTCTTT
CDR3 protein: CASTPTGTVHEAFF

J gene: TRBJ2-5
D gene: NA
CDR3 length: 13
V gene: TRBV12-3/TRBV12-4
clone size: NA
CDR3 DNA: TGTGCCAGCAGTTTCTCGGGGCAAGAGACCCAGTACTTC
CDR3 protein: CASSFSGQETQYF

J gene: TRBJ2-2
D gene: TRBD2
CDR3 length: 16
V gene: TRBV9
clone size: many
CDR3 DNA: TGTGCCAGCAAAAGCCCAGCGGGAGAAGGTACCGGGGAGCTGTTTTTT
CDR3 protein: CASKSPAGEGTGELFF

J gene: TRBJ2-3
D gene: NA
CDR3 length: 13
V gene: TRBV12-3/TRBV12-4
clone size: NA
CDR3 DNA: TGTGCCAGCAGGCGGGATCCCACAGATACGCAGTATTTT
CDR3 protein: CASRRDPTDTQYF

J gene: TRBJ2-1
D gene: NA
CDR3 length: 14
V gene: TRBV28
clone size: many
CDR3 DNA: TGTGCCAGCAGCCGTGACCGGGTAAACAATGAGCAGTTCTTC
CDR3 protein: CASSRDRVNNEQFF

J gene: TRBJ1-3
D gene: NA
CDR3 length: 14
V gene: TRBV25-1
clone size: many
CDR3 DNA: TGTGCCAGCAAGACCGGGGGGGCTGGAAACACCATATATTTT
CDR3 protein: CASKTGGAGNTIYF

J gene: TRBJ2-5
D gene: NA
CDR3 length: 14
V gene: TRBV18
clone size: many
CDR3 DNA: TGTGCCAGCTCACAAAATACGAGACAAGAGACCCAGTACTTC
CDR3 protein: CASSQNTRQETQYF

J gene: TRBJ1-2
D gene: NA
CDR3 length: 15
V gene: TRBV5-1
clone size: few
CDR3 DNA: TGCGCCAGCAGCTTCCTGCAGGAGGGATCCTATGGCTACACCTTC
CDR3 protein: CASSFLQEGSYGYTF

J gene: TRBJ1-2
D gene: NA
CDR3 length: 12
V gene: TRBV11-2
clone size: NA
CDR3 DNA: TGTGCCAGCAGCTTAACCATTGATGGCTACACCTTC
CDR3 protein: CASSLTIDGYTF

J gene: TRBJ2-2
D gene: NA
CDR3 length: 15
V gene: TRBV12-5
clone size: few
CDR3 DNA: TGTGCTAGTGGGGCGACGGGGAAACGCACCGGGGAGCTGTTTTTT
CDR3 protein: CASGATGKRTGELFF

J gene: TRBJ2-3
D gene: NA
CDR3 length: 13
V gene: TRBV29-1
clone size: NA
CDR3 DNA: TGCAGCGTTGGGGGACCGACCACAGATACGCAGTATTTT
CDR3 protein: CSVGGPTTDTQYF

J gene: TRBJ2-1
D gene: NA
CDR3 length: 12
V gene: TRBV29-1
clone size: many
CDR3 DNA: TGCAGCGTTGCTCCGGGGTACAATGAGCAGTTCTTC
CDR3 protein: CSVAPGYNEQFF

J gene: TRBJ1-1
D gene: NA
CDR3 length: 13
V gene: TRBV20-1
clone size: NA
CDR3 DNA: TGCAGTTCCGGGAGTGACTCGAACACTGAAGCTTTCTTT
CDR3 protein: CSSGSDSNTEAFF

J gene: TRBJ1-2
D gene: NA
CDR3 length: 14
V gene: TRBV6-5
clone size: NA
CDR3 DNA: TGTGCCAGCAGTTACTACGGACTTCAAGGTGGCTACACCTTC
CDR3 protein: CASSYYGLQGGYTF

J gene: TRBJ2-3
D gene: TRBD2
CDR3 length: 15
V gene: TRBV5-4
clone size: few
CDR3 DNA: TGTGCCAGCAGCTCCCGGGGCAGCGGGGGCGATACGCAGTATTTT
CDR3 protein: CASSSRGSGGDTQYF

J gene: TRBJ2-1
D gene: TRBD2
CDR3 length: 16
V gene: TRBV20-1
clone size: many
CDR3 DNA: TGCAGTGCTAGACCCTTACTAGCGGGCCCGTACAATGAGCAGTTCTTC
CDR3 protein: CSARPLLAGPYNEQFF

J gene: TRBJ2-5
D gene: TRBD2
CDR3 length: 18
V gene: TRBV4-2
clone size: NA
CDR3 DNA: TGTGCCAGCAGCCCAGGAGAACTAGCGGGAGGGTTTCAAGAGACCCAGTACTTC
CDR3 protein: CASSPGELAGGFQETQYF

J gene: TRBJ2-2
D gene: NA
CDR3 length: 14
V gene: TRBV12-3/TRBV12-4
clone size: many
CDR3 DNA: TGTGCCAGCAGTTTGTCCGGGTTCACCGGGGAGCTGTTTTTT
CDR3 protein: CASSLSGFTGELFF

J gene: TRBJ1-2
D gene: NA
CDR3 length: 14
V gene: TRBV5-8
clone size: NA
CDR3 DNA: TGTGCCAGCAGCTTTGGGCAGAGTAACTATGGCTACACCTTC
CDR3 protein: CASSFGQSNYGYTF

J gene: TRBJ2-7
D gene: NA
CDR3 length: 13
V gene: TRBV20-1
clone size: NA
CDR3 DNA: TGCAGTGCTAGGGAGGGGGTCTCCTACGAGCAGTACTTC
CDR3 protein: CSAREGVSYEQYF

J gene: TRBJ1-6
D gene: NA
CDR3 length: 14
V gene: TRBV12-3/TRBV12-4
clone size: NA
CDR3 DNA: TGTGCCAGCAGCTCCCGGGGCTATAATTCACCCCTCCACTTT
CDR3 protein: CASSSRGYNSPLHF

J gene: TRBJ2-5
D gene: TRBD2
CDR3 length: 14
V gene: TRBV12-3/TRBV12-4
clone size: many
CDR3 DNA: TGTGCCAGCAGTTTAGGCCTAGCGGGAGAGACCCAGTACTTC
CDR3 protein: CASSLGLAGETQYF

J gene: TRBJ2-1
D gene: NA
CDR3 length: 14
V gene: TRBV20-1
clone size: few
CDR3 DNA: TGCAGTGCCCAGGGGCTAGTTTTCGACAATGAGCAGTTCTTC
CDR3 protein: CSAQGLVFDNEQFF

J gene: TRBJ2-3
D gene: NA
CDR3 length: 13
V gene: TRBV20-1
clone size: many
CDR3 DNA: TGCAGTGCTAGAGATAGGTGGGCAGATACGCAGTATTTT
CDR3 protein: CSARDRWADTQYF

J gene: TRBJ2-1
D gene: TRBD2
CDR3 length: 15
V gene: TRBV5-1
clone size: NA
CDR3 DNA: TGCGCCAGCAGCTTCGAGACTAGCGGTTACAATGAGCAGTTGTTC
CDR3 protein: CASSFETSGYNEQLF

J gene: TRBJ2-2
D gene: NA
CDR3 length: 14
V gene: TRBV7-9
clone size: NA
CDR3 DNA: TGTGCCAGCAGCTTAGACGTCGACACCGGGGAGCTGTTTTTT
CDR3 protein: CASSLDVDTGELFF

J gene: TRBJ2-1
D gene: TRBD2
CDR3 length: 14
V gene: TRBV2
clone size: NA
CDR3 DNA: TGTGCCAGCGGCCGGACTAGCCCCTACAATGAGCAGTTCTTC
CDR3 protein: CASGRTSPYNEQFF

J gene: TRBJ2-5
D gene: TRBD2
CDR3 length: 14
V gene: TRBV12-3/TRBV12-4
clone size: few
CDR3 DNA: TGTGCCAGCAGTGGGACTAACTCCCAAGAGACCCAGTACTTC
CDR3 protein: CASSGTNSQETQYF

J gene: TRBJ2-1
D gene: NA
CDR3 length: 15
V gene: TRBV7-8
clone size: few
CDR3 DNA: TGTGCCAGCAGCTTAGTAGGAGGCTTCTACAATGAGCAGTTCTTC
CDR3 protein: CASSLVGGFYNEQFF

J gene: TRBJ2-1
D gene: TRBD1
CDR3 length: 13
V gene: TRBV29-1
clone size: many
CDR3 DNA: TGCAGCGTTGACAGGACAGGGTGGAATGAGCAGTTCTTC
CDR3 protein: CSVDRTGWNEQFF

J gene: TRBJ1-5
D gene: TRBD1
CDR3 length: 15
V gene: TRBV25-1
clone size: many
CDR3 DNA: TGTGCCAGCAGTGACCCAGGGGGCGTCAATCAGCCCCAGCATTTT
CDR3 protein: CASSDPGGVNQPQHF

J gene: TRBJ2-5
D gene: TRBD1
CDR3 length: 13
V gene: TRBV20-1
clone size: few
CDR3 DNA: TGCAGTGCTACCGACAGGGGGCAAGAGACCCAGTACTTC
CDR3 protein: CSATDRGQETQYF

J gene: TRBJ1-6
D gene: NA
CDR3 length: 14
V gene: TRBV7-6
clone size: many
CDR3 DNA: TGTGCCAGCAGCTTAAGGGGCGCGGACTCACCCCTCCACTTT
CDR3 protein: CASSLRGADSPLHF

J gene: TRBJ1-5
D gene: NA
CDR3 length: 17
V gene: TRBV20-1
clone size: many
CDR3 DNA: TGCAGTGCTAGAGATTCGGGGGCAAAAACCGGCAATCAGCCCCAGCATTTT
CDR3 protein: CSARDSGAKTGNQPQHF

J gene: TRBJ2-7
D gene: NA
CDR3 length: 16
V gene: TRBV7-9
clone size: NA
CDR3 DNA: TGTGCCAGCAGCTTACAAGGGACTCGGCTCTCCTACGAGCAGTACTTC
CDR3 protein: CASSLQGTRLSYEQYF

J gene: TRBJ2-1
D gene: TRBD2
CDR3 length: 19
V gene: TRBV16
clone size: many
CDR3 DNA: TGTGCCAGCAGCCAATCCTCCGGGACTAGTAGATCCCCCTTTTATGAGCAGTTCTTC
CDR3 protein: CASSQSSGTSRSPFYEQFF

J gene: TRBJ1-5
D gene: NA
CDR3 length: 15
V gene: TRBV5-7
clone size: NA
CDR3 DNA: TGTGCCAGCAGCCCTAACACTTATAGCAATCAGCCCCAGCATTTT
CDR3 protein: CASSPNTYSNQPQHF

J gene: TRBJ2-7
D gene: NA
CDR3 length: 15
V gene: TRBV3-1
clone size: NA
CDR3 DNA: TGTGCCAGCAGCCACGCCATTAGGAGCTCCTACGAGCAGTACTTC
CDR3 protein: CASSHAIRSSYEQYF

J gene: TRBJ2-7
D gene: TRBD2
CDR3 length: 16
V gene: TRBV5-1
clone size: many
CDR3 DNA: TGCGCCAGCAGCTTGGTGACTAGCGGGAGGGAGTGTGAGCAGTACTTC
CDR3 protein: CASSLVTSGRECEQYF

J gene: TRBJ2-5
D gene: TRBD1
CDR3 length: 13
V gene: TRBV20-1
clone size: many
CDR3 DNA: TGCAGTGCTACCCGGGACAGTCGAGAGACCCAGTACTTC
CDR3 protein: CSATRDSRETQYF

J gene: TRBJ2-5
D gene: NA
CDR3 length: 13
V gene: TRBV4-1
clone size: many
CDR3 DNA: TGCGCCAGCAGCCAAGTTTGGACAGAGACCCAGTACTTC
CDR3 protein: CASSQVWTETQYF

J gene: TRBJ2-1
D gene: NA
CDR3 length: 11
V gene: TRBV20-1
clone size: NA
CDR3 DNA: TGCAGCGGCCTTAGGGACAATGAGCAGTTCTTC
CDR3 protein: CSGLRDNEQFF

J gene: TRBJ2-2
D gene: TRBD1
CDR3 length: 14
V gene: TRBV20-1
clone size: NA
CDR3 DNA: TGCAGTGCAGGGACAGGGTCAAACACCGGGGAGCTGTTTTTT
CDR3 protein: CSAGTGSNTGELFF

J gene: TRBJ2-3
D gene: NA
CDR3 length: 12
V gene: TRBV12-3/TRBV12-4
clone size: few
CDR3 DNA: TGTGCCAGCAGCTTTATGACGGATACGCAGTATTTT
CDR3 protein: CASSFMTDTQYF

J gene: TRBJ1-3
D gene: NA
CDR3 length: 15
V gene: TRBV7-2
clone size: few
CDR3 DNA: TGTGCCAGCAGCTACTGGCCGGGGGCTGGAAACACCATATATTTT
CDR3 protein: CASSYWPGAGNTIYF

J gene: TRBJ2-5
D gene: TRBD1
CDR3 length: 15
V gene: TRBV29-1
clone size: NA
CDR3 DNA: TGCAGCGTTTTGGGACAGGCCGGGGTAAAAGAGACCCAGTACTTC
CDR3 protein: CSVLGQAGVKETQYF

J gene: TRBJ2-3
D gene: NA
CDR3 length: 17
V gene: TRBV6-5
clone size: many
CDR3 DNA: TGTGCCAGCAGTTACTCGCCCCACCTCGCCGTAGGCAAAACGCAGTATTTT
CDR3 protein: CASSYSPHLAVGKTQYF